This TCR beta chain was identified in a study of CD8+ T cells in alopecia areata. Extracted from the samples, RNA was reverse transcribed into cDNA to serve as the sequencing template. TCRdb's copy holds only in-frame clones and misses some; the assay was immunoSEQ multiplex PCR. The sample holds fewer than 150,000 clones, 55% to 70% seen once. CDR1 and CDR2 from the germline V gene are SGHRS and YFSETQ. With 4 bases removed from V and 0 bases from J, the gap between germline ends came to 10 bases. The CDR3 covers 14 residues. The sample comprised CD4+ T cells sorted from blood. The TCR originated in a human donor in good health. This chain joins TRBV5-1 and TRBJ2-5, with D perhaps TRBD1 (5 bases). The CDR3 protein is CASSARQNQETQYF. The DNA of the CDR3 is TGCGCCAGCAGCGCGAGACAGAACCAAGAGACCCAGTACTTC.